Below are 26 T cell receptor beta chains sequenced from a single sample in a study of cytomegalovirus exposure and HLA in healthy donors. Use of 60 Vbeta and 13 Jbeta primers characterized the PCR. Generated by immunoSEQ multiplex PCR, the TCRdb table keeps only in-frame clones and is missing some. In the table there are approximately 150,000 clones, roughly 80% of which are singletons. The sample consisted of PBMCs. Every receptor here comes from a male donor in good health and CMV-seronegative.

The rearrangement joins TRBV19 to TRBJ1-1; D not resolved. The germline V gene encodes CDR1 LNHDA and CDR2 SQIVND (reference sequence). Trimming removed 3 bases at V and 5 bases at J, with 7 bases between. This CDR3 spans 12 amino acids. The DNA of the CDR3 is TGTGCCAGTAGTATTGGAGAAACTGAAGCTTTCTTT. It codes for CASSIGETEAFF.

This chain connects TRBV30 to TRBJ2-1; TRBD2 agrees at 10 bases. Germline V lookup: CDR1 GTSNPN, CDR2 SVGIG (reference sequence). Trimming removed 2 bases from V and 0 bases from J; junction bases left unmatched: 4. This CDR3 is 16 amino acids long. The DNA for the CDR3 is TGTGCCTGGAGTAGGCCTAGCGGGAGCTCCTACAATGAGCAGTTCTTC. Protein product: CAWSRPSGSSYNEQFF.

The V gene is TRBV6-5, the J gene TRBJ1-5, with TRBD1 identical over 10 bases. This CDR3 spans 15 amino acids. The ends lost 4 bases at V and 4 bases at J; junction bases unmatched: 4. CDR1 MNHEY and CDR2 SVGAGI come from the germline V gene. This chain's CDR3 is CASSSGTGENQPQHF. CDR3 in DNA: TGTGCCAGCAGTTCGGGGACAGGGGAAAATCAGCCCCAGCATTTT.

This clone was counted only a few times. The gene calls are TRBV2 and TRBJ1-2; TRBD1 matches 8 bases. The CDR3 is 14 residues long. The V gene end was trimmed by 6 bases and the J gene end by 2 bases; junction bases not matched to a gene: 5. Germline CDR1 and CDR2: SNHLY and FYNNEI. CDR3 amino acids: CASSLGQGNYGYTF. Written as DNA, the CDR3 is TGTGCCAGCAGCCTAGGACAGGGCAACTATGGCTACACCTTC. The full variable domain, rest sourced from reference TRBV2 and TRBJ1-2, is EPEVTQTPSHQVTQMGQEVILRCVPISNHLYFYWYRQILGQKVEFLVSFYNNEISEKSEIFDDQFSVERPDGSNFTLKIRSTKLEDSAMYFCASSLGQGNYGYTFGSGTRLTVV.

The chain uses TRBV7-3 and TRBJ2-3; 7 bases are shared with TRBD2. Germline V gives CDR1 SGHTA, CDR2 FQGTGA. J was trimmed by 6 bases and V by 5 bases; bases with no gene match: 5. CDR3 size: 13 residues. This CDR3 is CASSPSGGDTQYF. The CDR3 nucleotides are TGTGCCAGCAGCCCTAGCGGAGGGGATACGCAGTATTTT.

The chain uses TRBV4-1 and TRBJ1-2; D gene ambiguous. Trimming cost V 0 bases and J 4 bases, with 9 bases left between them. Germline V lookup: CDR1 MGHRA, CDR2 YSYEKL. This CDR3 comprises 14 residues. The CDR3 reads CASSQDVEGYGYTF. The CDR3 nucleotides are TGCGCCAGCAGCCAAGATGTGGAGGGCTATGGCTACACCTTC.

The J gene is TRBJ1-2, the V gene TRBV20-1; 9 bases are a match to TRBD1. The CDR3 totals 11 residues. The V and J ends lost 6 bases and 6 bases, in that order; junction bases with no gene match: 2. The germline CDR1 and CDR2 sequences are DFQATT and SNEGSKA (reference sequence). This CDR3 is CSANRGHGYTF. CDR3 DNA sequence: TGCAGTGCGAACAGGGGGCATGGCTACACCTTC.

As DNA, the CDR3 is TGTGCCAGTAGAGGGTCTAGCGGAGTAATGGGGGAGTTCTTC. Protein sequence: CASRGSSGVMGEFF. The rearrangement uses TRBV19 and TRBJ2-1; 7 bases map to TRBD2. V lost 6 bases to trimming and J lost 14 bases; unmatched junction nucleotides: 16. The germline V gene encodes CDR1 LNHDA and CDR2 SQIVND (reference sequence). CDR3 length: 14 residues.

The chain links TRBV10-3 to TRBJ2-7; TRBD2 matches 14 bases. Germline assignment: CDR1 ENHRY and CDR2 SYGVKD. With V trimmed by 9 bases and J by 7 bases, 5 bases remained unmatched. The CDR3 runs to 13 residues. CDR3 coding DNA: TGTGCCATAGGACTAGCGGGGGGAAGAGAGCAGTACTTC. It is translated as CAIGLAGGREQYF.

This clone came up once. This sequence joins TRBV7-9 and TRBJ2-7; D is perhaps TRBD2 (5 bases). This CDR3 spans 12 amino acids. The V and J ends lost 3 bases and 5 bases respectively, with 8 bases between them. Per germline, CDR1 SEHNR and CDR2 FQNEAQ (reference sequence). The CDR3 DNA is TGTGCCAGCAGCTTTCTAGCTAACGAGCAGTACTTC. It codes for CASSFLANEQYF.

Comment on this clone: Other DNA sequences within the sample encode an identical CDR3. This chain uses TRBV2 with TRBJ1-2; D is unclear. The CDR3 is 13 residues long. Trimming removed 3 bases from V and 5 bases from J, with 10 bases in between. Germline values: CDR1 SNHLY, CDR2 FYNNEI. The CDR3 sequence is CASSDRRGYGYTF. CDR3 nucleotides: TGTGCCAGCAGTGACAGGAGAGGGTATGGCTACACCTTC.

The chain couples TRBV30 to TRBJ2-1; TRBD2 matches 8 bases. V trimming: 7 bases; J trimming: 7 bases; junction bases outside the gene matches: 9. CDR1 is GTSNPN, CDR2 SVGIG, per germline (reference sequence). The CDR3 has 13 amino acids. The CDR3, as DNA: TGTGCCTCCACCGGGAGCGGGAGTAATGAGCAGTTCTTC. It yields the protein CASTGSGSNEQFF.

The J gene is TRBJ2-7, the V gene TRBV4-1; 8 nucleotides align to TRBD1. Trimming at V came to 2 bases and at J to 3 bases, leaving 3 bases not matched to a gene. Germline V gives CDR1 MGHRA, CDR2 YSYEKL. This CDR3 has 14 amino acids. The CDR3 reads CASSQQGQGYEQYF. The DNA for the CDR3 is TGCGCCAGCAGCCAACAAGGACAGGGCTACGAGCAGTACTTC.

Here the CDR3 DNA reads TGTGCCAGTAGTAAGCCAGGGGGCGCGGTGGGCACTGAAGCTTTCTTT. It yields the protein CASSKPGGAVGTEAFF. This chain connects TRBV19 to TRBJ1-1; 8 bases line up with TRBD1. The germline gives CDR1 LNHDA, CDR2 SQIVND (reference sequence). V shed 4 bases, J shed 4 bases, and the junction held 11 bases outside the gene matches. The CDR3 consists of 16 residues.

V usage is TRBV20-1 and J usage is TRBJ1-2; D is perhaps TRBD1 (6 bases). Germline V lookup: CDR1 DFQATT, CDR2 SNEGSKA (reference sequence). Trimming took off 5 bases at V and 14 bases at J, with 18 bases between the two ends. The CDR3 consists of 11 residues. Written as DNA, the CDR3 is TGCAGTGCTCTCCCCGTGACAGGCGTGACCTTC. Translated: CSALPVTGVTF.

The V call is TRBV5-1, the J call TRBJ2-7, with 10 bases that match TRBD1. With V trimmed by 0 bases and J by 2 bases, 2 bases remained unmatched. From germline, CDR1 is SGHRS and CDR2 YFSETQ. The CDR3 has 15 amino acids. The CDR3, as DNA: TGCGCCAGCAGCTTGGCCGGGACAGGGGCCTACGAGCAGTACTTC. Amino acid sequence: CASSLAGTGAYEQYF.

The genes are TRBV11-2 and TRBJ2-7; 10 bases line up with TRBD2. The CDR3 extends over 15 amino acids. V shed 7 bases and J 4 bases; nucleotides not matched to a gene: 10. Germline loops: CDR1 SGHAT, CDR2 FQNNGV. CDR3 amino acids: CASTHPEREGYEQYF. The CDR3 nucleotides read TGTGCCAGCACCCACCCAGAGCGGGAGGGGTACGAGCAGTACTTC.

This clone was counted only a few times. The chain employs TRBV6-6 and TRBJ1-5, with 12 positions matching TRBD1. The V and J ends lost 6 bases and 5 bases, in that order; junction bases with no gene match: 5. The CDR3 is made up of 15 amino acids. CDR1 and CDR2 (germline): MNHNY, SVGAGI (reference sequence). Here the CDR3 reads CASRHRDRGHQPQHF. CDR3 DNA sequence: TGTGCCAGCAGACACCGGGACAGGGGGCATCAGCCCCAGCATTTT.

The chain joins TRBV18 to TRBJ2-6; 8 bases map to TRBD2. Trimming removed 3 bases from V and 1 base from J; junction bases left unmatched: 11. The CDR3 sequence is 19 residues long. CDR1 and CDR2 (germline): KGHSH, LQKENI. Here the CDR3 reads CASSPRTGGRTSGANVLTF. The CDR3 DNA follows: TGTGCCAGCTCACCGAGAACGGGGGGGCGAACGTCTGGGGCCAACGTCCTGACTTTC.

The CDR3 is CASSLTDNQPQHF. CDR3 DNA: TGTGCCAGCAGCTTGACAGACAATCAGCCCCAGCATTTT. V and J are TRBV5-5 and TRBJ1-5, with D unresolved. V was trimmed by 1 base and J by 3 bases, leaving 5 bases between them. Germline V gives CDR1 SGHKS, CDR2 YYEKEE (reference sequence). This CDR3 comprises 13 residues.

This chain uses TRBV11-3 with TRBJ1-1; 7 nucleotides agree with TRBD1. The CDR3 spans 14 residues. Trimming cost V 5 bases and J 5 bases; bases outside gene matches: 8. Germline CDR1 and CDR2: SGHNT and YENEEA. DNA for the CDR3: TGTGCCAGCAGCACTACAGGGGCGGGTACTGAAGCTTTCTTT. Amino acids: CASSTTGAGTEAFF.

The rearrangement uses TRBV20-1 and TRBJ1-1, with unresolved D. Germline CDR1 DFQATT, CDR2 SNEGSKA (reference sequence). CDR3 length equals 11 residues. V shed 3 bases and J shed 8 bases, with 10 bases lying between them. In nucleotides, the CDR3 is TGCAGTGCTAGGGTGGTGGCAGAAGCTTTCTTT. Residues: CSARVVAEAFF.

The CDR3 coding sequence is TGTGCCAGCAGTTTAAGCCCCGGGTGGGATGAGCAGTTCTTC. Translating gives CASSLSPGWDEQFF. The chain has TRBV27 and TRBJ2-1; D gene ambiguous. This CDR3 has 14 amino acids. Germline CDR1 reads MNHEY; CDR2 reads SMNVEV (reference sequence). Trimming left V 2 bases short and J 8 bases short, with 13 bases between.

The chain combines TRBV12-5 with TRBJ2-3; D is possibly TRBD1 (6 bases). Germline CDR1 and CDR2: LGHNT and FRNRAP. The V end lost 2 bases, the J end lost 2 bases, and 17 bases lay between the germline ends. There are 17 residues in the CDR3. CDR3 nucleotides: TGTGCTAGTGGTTTGCGAACAGGGAACCTCAACACAGATACGCAGTATTTT. This sequence encodes CASGLRTGNLNTDTQYF.

J is TRBJ2-7 and V is TRBV30, with 13 bases lining up with TRBD2. Trimming at V came to 2 bases and at J to 6 bases, leaving 7 bases not matched to a gene. Looked up from germline, CDR1 is GTSNPN and CDR2 is SVGIG (reference sequence). CDR3 length equals 15 residues. CDR3 sequence reads: CAWSPGLAGVVEQYF. Here the CDR3 DNA reads TGTGCCTGGAGTCCAGGACTAGCGGGAGTGGTCGAGCAGTACTTC. Variable domain in full (rest from reference TRBV30 and TRBJ2-7): SQTIHQWPATLVQPVGSPLSLECTVEGTSNPNLYWYRQAAGRGLQLLFYSVGIGQISSEVPQNLSASRPQDRQFILSSKKLLLSDSGFYLCAWSPGLAGVVEQYFGPGTRLTVT.

V is TRBV7-9 and J is TRBJ1-1, with a tentative D call TRBD1 (5 bases). The CDR3 is 13 residues long. V lost 8 bases to trimming and J lost 0 bases, with 10 bases between them. Germline CDR1 is SEHNR and CDR2 is FQNEAQ (reference sequence). CDR3 region: CASAGRMNTEAFF. The CDR3 DNA sequence: TGTGCCAGCGCGGGACGGATGAACACTGAAGCTTTCTTT.